This T cell receptor beta chain was retrieved from a study of regulatory T cells in long-lasting Graves disease. A note on this clonotype: No antigen is known for it.

Regarding time point: newly diagnosed GD, antithyroid drugs for less than 3 months. Following extraction of RNA from PBMCs, that RNA was used to make the TCR library. The CDR3 runs to 14 residues. The V gene lost 8 bases and the J gene lost 0 bases, with 8 bases spanning the gap. CDR1 LNHNV and CDR2 YYDKDF come from the germline V gene (reference sequence). Through Arm-PCR of CDR3 regions and iRepertoire HTBI primers, TCR beta libraries were built. TCRdb analysed the multiplex PCR reads with MiXCR anew, one entry per CDR3 protein. The sample includes 420,000 or so distinct CDR3 sequences, about 16% seen only once; the top ten take around a quarter. Findings and caveats of the study: The study found lower TCR diversity in persistent Graves' patients than in newly diagnosed ones.

These data were likewise used in another study, on T cells in Graves' hyperthyroidism and ophthalmopathy.

The source is a woman between 18 and 30 years old with Graves disease. The chain has TRBV15 and TRBJ1-6; D not resolved. The input for sequencing was peripheral blood mononuclear cells (PBMCs), taken at new diagnosis, from a patient treated with antithyroid drugs. The CDR3 here is CATGAYSYNSPLHF. The CDR3 DNA is TGTGCCACCGGAGCCTACTCCTATAATTCACCCCTCCACTTT.